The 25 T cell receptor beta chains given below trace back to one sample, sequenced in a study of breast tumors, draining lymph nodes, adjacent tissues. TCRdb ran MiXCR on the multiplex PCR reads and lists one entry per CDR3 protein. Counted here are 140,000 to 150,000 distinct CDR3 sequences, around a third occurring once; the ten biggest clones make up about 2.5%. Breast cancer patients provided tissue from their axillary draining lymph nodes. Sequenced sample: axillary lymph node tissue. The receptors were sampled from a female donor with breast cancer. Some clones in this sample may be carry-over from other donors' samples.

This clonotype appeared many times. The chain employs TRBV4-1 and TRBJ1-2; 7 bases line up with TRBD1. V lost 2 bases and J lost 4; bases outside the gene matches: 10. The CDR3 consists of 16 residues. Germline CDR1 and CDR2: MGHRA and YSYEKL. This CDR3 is CASSQRGLPGPYGYTF. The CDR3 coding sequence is TGCGCCAGCAGCCAAAGGGGGCTCCCAGGGCCCTATGGCTACACCTTC.

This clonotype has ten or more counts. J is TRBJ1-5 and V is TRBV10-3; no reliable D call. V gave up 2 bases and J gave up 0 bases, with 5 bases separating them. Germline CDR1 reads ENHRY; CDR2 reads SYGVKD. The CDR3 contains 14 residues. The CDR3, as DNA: TGTGCCATCAGTGAGAATCCTAGCAATCAGCCCCAGCATTTT. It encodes CAISENPSNQPQHF.

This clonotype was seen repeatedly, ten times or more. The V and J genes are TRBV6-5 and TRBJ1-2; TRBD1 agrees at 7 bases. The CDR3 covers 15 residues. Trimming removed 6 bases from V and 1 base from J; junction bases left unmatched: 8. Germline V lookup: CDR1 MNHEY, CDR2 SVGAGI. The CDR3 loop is CASSVAGTVNYGYTF. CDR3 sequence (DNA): TGTGCCAGCAGCGTCGCCGGGACAGTTAACTATGGCTACACCTTC.

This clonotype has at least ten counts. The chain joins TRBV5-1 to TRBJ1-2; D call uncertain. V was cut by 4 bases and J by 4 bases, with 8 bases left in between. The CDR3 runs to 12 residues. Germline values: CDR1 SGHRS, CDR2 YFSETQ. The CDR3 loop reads CASSADGYGYTF. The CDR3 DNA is TGCGCCAGCAGCGCGGACGGCTATGGCTACACCTTC.

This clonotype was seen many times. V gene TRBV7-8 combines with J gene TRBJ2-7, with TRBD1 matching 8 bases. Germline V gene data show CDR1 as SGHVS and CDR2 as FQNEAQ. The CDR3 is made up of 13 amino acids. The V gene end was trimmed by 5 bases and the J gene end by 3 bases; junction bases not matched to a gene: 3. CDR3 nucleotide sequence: TGTGCCAGCAGCCTCGACAGGGGCTACGAGCAGTACGTC. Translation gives CASSLDRGYEQYV.

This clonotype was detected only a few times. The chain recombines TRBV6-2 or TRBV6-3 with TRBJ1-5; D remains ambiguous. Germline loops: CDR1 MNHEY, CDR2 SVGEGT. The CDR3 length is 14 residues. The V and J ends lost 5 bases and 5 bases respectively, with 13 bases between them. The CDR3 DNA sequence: TGTGCCAGCAGTCCCAACTCCCTCTATCAGCCCCAGCATTTT. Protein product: CASSPNSLYQPQHF.

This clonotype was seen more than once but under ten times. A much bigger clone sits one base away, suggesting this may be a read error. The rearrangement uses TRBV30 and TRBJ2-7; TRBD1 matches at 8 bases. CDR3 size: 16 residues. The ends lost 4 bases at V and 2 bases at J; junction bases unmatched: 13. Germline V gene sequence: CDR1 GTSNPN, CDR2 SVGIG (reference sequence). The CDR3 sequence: CAWTLQGGRGTYEQYF. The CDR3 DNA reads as TGTGCCTGGACCTTACAGGGGGGCAGGGGCACCTACGAGCAGTACTTC.

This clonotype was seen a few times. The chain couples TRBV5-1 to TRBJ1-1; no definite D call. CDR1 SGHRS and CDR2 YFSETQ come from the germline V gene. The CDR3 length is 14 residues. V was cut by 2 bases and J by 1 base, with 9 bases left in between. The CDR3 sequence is CASSLGPANTEAFF. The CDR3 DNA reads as TGCGCCAGCAGCTTAGGGCCTGCGAACACTGAAGCTTTCTTT.

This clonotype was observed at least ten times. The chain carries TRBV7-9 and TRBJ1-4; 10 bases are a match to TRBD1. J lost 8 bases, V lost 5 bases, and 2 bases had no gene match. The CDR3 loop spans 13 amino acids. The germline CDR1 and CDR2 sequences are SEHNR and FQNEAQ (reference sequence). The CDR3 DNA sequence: TGTGCCAGCAGCCAGGGACAGGGGGAAAAACTGTTTTTT. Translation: CASSQGQGEKLFF.

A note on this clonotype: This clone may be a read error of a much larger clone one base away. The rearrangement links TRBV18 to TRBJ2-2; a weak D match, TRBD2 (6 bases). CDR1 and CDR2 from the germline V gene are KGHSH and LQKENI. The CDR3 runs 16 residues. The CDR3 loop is CASSADGGINTGGLFF. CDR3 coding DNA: TGTGCCAGCTCAGCCGACGGTGGAATTAACACCGGGGGGCTGTTTTTT.

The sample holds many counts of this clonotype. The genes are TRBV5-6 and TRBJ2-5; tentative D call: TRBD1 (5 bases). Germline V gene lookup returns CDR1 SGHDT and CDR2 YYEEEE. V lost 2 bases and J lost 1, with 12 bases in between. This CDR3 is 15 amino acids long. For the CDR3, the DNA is TGTGCCAGCAGCTTTACGTTGACAGTCCAAGAGACCCAGTACTTC. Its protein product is CASSFTLTVQETQYF. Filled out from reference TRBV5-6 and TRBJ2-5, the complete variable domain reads DAGVTQSPTHLIKTRGQQVTLRCSPKSGHDTVSWYQQALGQGPQFIFQYYEEEERQRGNFPDRFSGHQFPNYSSELNVNALLLGDSALYLCASSFTLTVQETQYFGPGTRLLVL.

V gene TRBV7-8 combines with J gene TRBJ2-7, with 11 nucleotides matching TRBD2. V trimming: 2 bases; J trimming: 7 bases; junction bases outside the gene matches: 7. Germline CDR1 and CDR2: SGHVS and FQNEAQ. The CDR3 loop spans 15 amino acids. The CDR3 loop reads CASSLTSGGLNEQYV. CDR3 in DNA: TGTGCCAGCAGCTTAACTAGCGGGGGTCTCAATGAGCAGTACGTC.

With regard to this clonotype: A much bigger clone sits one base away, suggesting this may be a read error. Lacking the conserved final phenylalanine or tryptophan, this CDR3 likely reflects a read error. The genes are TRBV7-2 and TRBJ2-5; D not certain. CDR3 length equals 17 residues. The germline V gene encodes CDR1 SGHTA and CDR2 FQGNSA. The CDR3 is CASSLGLLITEQEPQYL. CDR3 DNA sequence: TGTGCCAGCAGCTTAGGGCTTTTGATCACGGAGCAAGAGCCCCAGTACCTC.

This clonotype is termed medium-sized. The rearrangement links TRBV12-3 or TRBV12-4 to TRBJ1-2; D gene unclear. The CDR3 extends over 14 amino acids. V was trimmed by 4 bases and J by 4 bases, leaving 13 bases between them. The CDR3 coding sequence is TGTGCCAGCAGTTCCCACAGCGCCCCCTATGGCTACACCTTC. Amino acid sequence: CASSSHSAPYGYTF.

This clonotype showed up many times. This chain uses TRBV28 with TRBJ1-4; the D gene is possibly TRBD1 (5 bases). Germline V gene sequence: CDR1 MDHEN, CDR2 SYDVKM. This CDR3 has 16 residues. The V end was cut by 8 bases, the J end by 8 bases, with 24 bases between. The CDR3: CASLGGTIRRLEKLFF. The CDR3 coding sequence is TGTGCCAGCTTGGGGGGGACGATTCGACGGTTGGAAAAACTGTTTTTT.

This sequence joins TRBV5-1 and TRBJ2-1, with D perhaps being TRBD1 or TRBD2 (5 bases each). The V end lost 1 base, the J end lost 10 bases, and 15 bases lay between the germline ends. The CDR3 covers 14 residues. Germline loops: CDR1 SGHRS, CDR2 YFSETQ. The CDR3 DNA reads TGCGCCAGCAGCTTGCCCGGGACGGCCAACGAGCAGTTCTTC. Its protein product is CASSLPGTANEQFF.

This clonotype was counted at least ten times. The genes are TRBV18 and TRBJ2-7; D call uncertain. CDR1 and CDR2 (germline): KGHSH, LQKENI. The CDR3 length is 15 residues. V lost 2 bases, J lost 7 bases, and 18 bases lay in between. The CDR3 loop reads CASSPRADGWDEQYF. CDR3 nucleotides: TGTGCCAGCTCACCAAGGGCAGACGGATGGGATGAGCAGTACTTC. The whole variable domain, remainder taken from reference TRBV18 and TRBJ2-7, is NAGVMQNPRHLVRRRGQEARLRCSPMKGHSHVYWYRQLPEEGLKFMVYLQKENIIDESGMPKERFSAEFPKEGPSILRIQQVVRGDSAAYFCASSPRADGWDEQYFGPGTRLTVT.

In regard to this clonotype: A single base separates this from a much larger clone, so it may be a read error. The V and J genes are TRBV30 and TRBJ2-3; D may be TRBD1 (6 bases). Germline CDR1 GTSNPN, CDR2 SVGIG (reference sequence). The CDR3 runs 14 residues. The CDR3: CAWREQGVADTQCF. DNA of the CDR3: TGTGCCTGGAGAGAACAGGGTGTAGCAGATACGCAGTGTTTT.

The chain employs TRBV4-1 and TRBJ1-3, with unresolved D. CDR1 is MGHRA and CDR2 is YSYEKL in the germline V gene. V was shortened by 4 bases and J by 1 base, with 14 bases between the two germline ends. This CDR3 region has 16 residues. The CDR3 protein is CASSRERVVSGNTIYF. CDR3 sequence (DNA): TGCGCCAGCAGCCGTGAGCGGGTGGTATCTGGAAACACCATATATTTT.

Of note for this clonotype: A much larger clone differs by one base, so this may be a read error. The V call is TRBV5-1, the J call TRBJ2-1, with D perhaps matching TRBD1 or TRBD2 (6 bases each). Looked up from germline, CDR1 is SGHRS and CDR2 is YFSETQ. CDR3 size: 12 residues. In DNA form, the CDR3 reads TGCGCCAGCAGCTTCGGGGGCCTTGAGCACTTCTTC. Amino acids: CASSFGGLEHFF. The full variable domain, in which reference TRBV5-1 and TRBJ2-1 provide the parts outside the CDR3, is KAGVTQTPRYLIKTRGQQVTLSCSPISGHRSVSWYQQTPGQGLQFLFEYFSETQRNKGNFPGRFSGRQFSNSRSEMNVSTLELGDSALYLCASSFGGLEHFFGPGTRLTVL.

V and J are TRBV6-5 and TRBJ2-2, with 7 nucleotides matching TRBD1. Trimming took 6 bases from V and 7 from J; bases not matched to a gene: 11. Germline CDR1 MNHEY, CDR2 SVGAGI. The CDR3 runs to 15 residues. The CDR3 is CASSYDRTGSGELFF. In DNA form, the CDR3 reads TGTGCCAGCAGCTACGATAGGACAGGTAGCGGGGAGCTGTTTTTT.

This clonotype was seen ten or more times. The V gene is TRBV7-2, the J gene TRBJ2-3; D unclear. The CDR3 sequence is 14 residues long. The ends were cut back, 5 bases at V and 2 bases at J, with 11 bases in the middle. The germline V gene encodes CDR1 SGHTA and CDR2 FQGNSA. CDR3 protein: CASSEWGNTDTQYF. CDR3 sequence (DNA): TGTGCCAGCAGCGAATGGGGAAACACAGATACGCAGTATTTT.

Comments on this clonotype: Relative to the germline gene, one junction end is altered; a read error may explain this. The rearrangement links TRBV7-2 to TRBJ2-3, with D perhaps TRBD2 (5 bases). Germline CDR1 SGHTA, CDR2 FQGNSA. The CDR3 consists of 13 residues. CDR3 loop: CASSQEGVDTQCF. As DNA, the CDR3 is TGCGCCAGCAGCCAAGAGGGCGTCGATACGCAGTGTTTT. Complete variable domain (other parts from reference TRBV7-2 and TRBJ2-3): GAGVSQSPSNKVTEKGKDVELRCDPISGHTALYWYRQSLGQGLEFLIYFQGNSAPDKSGLPSDRFSAERTGGSVSTLTIQRTQQEDSAVYLCASSQEGVDTQCFGPGTRLTVL.

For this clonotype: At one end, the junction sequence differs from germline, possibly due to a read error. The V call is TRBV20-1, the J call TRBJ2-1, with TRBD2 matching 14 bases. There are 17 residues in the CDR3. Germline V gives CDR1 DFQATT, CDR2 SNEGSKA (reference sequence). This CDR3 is CSAKRLAGGPFYNQQFF. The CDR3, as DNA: TGCAGTGCTAAAAGACTAGCGGGGGGGCCTTTTTACAATCAGCAGTTCTTC.

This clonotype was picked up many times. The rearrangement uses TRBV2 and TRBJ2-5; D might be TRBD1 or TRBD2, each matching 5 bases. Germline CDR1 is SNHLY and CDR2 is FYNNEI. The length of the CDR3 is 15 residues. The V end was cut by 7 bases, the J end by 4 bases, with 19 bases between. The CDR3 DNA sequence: TGTGCCAGCAAGCAAGAGGGGTTAATGTCAGAGACCCAGTACTTC. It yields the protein CASKQEGLMSETQYF.